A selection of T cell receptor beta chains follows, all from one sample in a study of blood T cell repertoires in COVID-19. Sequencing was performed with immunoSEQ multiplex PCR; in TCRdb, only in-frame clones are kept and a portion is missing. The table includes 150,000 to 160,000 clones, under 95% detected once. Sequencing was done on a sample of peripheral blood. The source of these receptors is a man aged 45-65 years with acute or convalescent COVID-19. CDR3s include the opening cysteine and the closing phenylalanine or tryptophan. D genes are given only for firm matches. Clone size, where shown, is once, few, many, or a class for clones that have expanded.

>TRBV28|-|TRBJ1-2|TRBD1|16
CASSLAELGQSYGYTF
TGTGCCAGCAGTTTAGCGGAACTGGGACAGTCTTATGGCTACACCTTC
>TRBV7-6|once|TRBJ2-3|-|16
CASSLAQRETMDTQYF
TGTGCCAGCAGCTTAGCCCAGCGAGAAACTATGGATACGCAGTATTTT
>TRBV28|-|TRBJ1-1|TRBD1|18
CASSLPPPTMPGGTEAFF
TGTGCCAGCAGCCTACCCCCACCCACGATGCCAGGGGGCACTGAAGCTTTCTTT
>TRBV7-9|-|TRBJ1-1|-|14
CASSLGLDSSEAFF
TGTGCCAGCAGCTTAGGCCTCGACAGCTCTGAAGCTTTCTTT
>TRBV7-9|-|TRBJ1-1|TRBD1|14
CASSLQGGRTEAFF
TGTGCCAGCAGCCTACAGGGGGGTCGGACTGAAGCTTTCTTT
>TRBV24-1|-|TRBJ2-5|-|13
CATKAPGQETQYF
TGTGCCACCAAGGCCCCGGGACAAGAGACCCAGTACTTC
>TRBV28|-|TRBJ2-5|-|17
CASSLGRGGLYQETQYF
TGTGCCAGCAGTTTGGGGAGGGGGGGCCTCTACCAAGAGACCCAGTACTTC
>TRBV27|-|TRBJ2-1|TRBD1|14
CASSPGTGVNEQFF
TGTGCCAGCAGTCCCGGGACAGGGGTTAATGAGCAGTTCTTC
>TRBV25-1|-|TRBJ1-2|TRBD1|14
CASRSRDSVYGYTF
TGTGCCAGCAGGTCTCGGGACAGTGTCTATGGCTACACCTTC
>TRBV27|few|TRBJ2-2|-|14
CASSLGQRAGELFF
TGTGCCAGCAGTTTGGGACAACGCGCCGGGGAGCTGTTTTTT
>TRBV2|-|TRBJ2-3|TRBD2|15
CASSEALAGGSPQYF
TGTGCCAGCAGTGAAGCTTTAGCGGGAGGGTCCCCGCAGTATTTT
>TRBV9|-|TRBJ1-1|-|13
CASSDITVGEAFF
TGTGCCAGCAGCGACATCACAGTTGGTGAAGCTTTCTTT
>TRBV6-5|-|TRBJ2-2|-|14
CASSSSLKTGELFF
TGTGCCAGCAGTTCGAGTCTAAAGACCGGGGAGCTGTTTTTT
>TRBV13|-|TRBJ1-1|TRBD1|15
CASSSTDRGNTEAFF
TGTGCCAGCAGCTCCACGGACAGGGGTAACACTGAAGCTTTCTTT
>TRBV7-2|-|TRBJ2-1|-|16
CASSPELAPSGNEQFF
TGTGCCAGCAGCCCGGAACTAGCCCCCTCGGGCAATGAGCAGTTCTTC
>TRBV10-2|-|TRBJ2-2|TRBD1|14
CASARQGRNGELFF
TGCGCCAGCGCGCGACAGGGGAGGAACGGGGAGCTGTTTTTT